The 30 T cell receptor beta chains below come from one sample, sequenced in a study of T-cell memory formation after mild COVID-19 (dated by TCRdb to the early 2020s). Library preparation used 5' RACE. The instrument was an Illumina NovaSeq 6000. TCRdb reran the public reads through fastp at Q25 and MiXCR, keeping productive beta chains. Rows are unified per CDR3 protein, each entry keeping the most common DNA and genes. Present in this sample are hundreds of thousands of distinct CDR3 sequences, 15% to 20% of which were seen just once. The ten largest clones add up to roughly 7.8% of the sample. Sequencing was carried out using PBMCs or a T cell subset sorted from them (not recorded which). The origin of the receptors is an adult woman who had mild COVID-19 (a few samples of this study predate the infection). The sample titles of this study are shuffled in the database, so cell type and time point are left out; the donor was told from shared clones.

This clonotype was picked up a small number of times. The V gene is TRBV11-3, the J gene TRBJ2-1; 15 nucleotides agree with TRBD2. CDR1 and CDR2 from the germline V gene are SGHNT and YENEEA. The CDR3 sequence is 18 residues long. With V trimmed by 5 bases and J by 2 bases, 7 bases remained unmatched. The CDR3 protein is CASSPWTSGGEPYNEQFF. The DNA for the CDR3 is TGTGCCAGCAGCCCGTGGACTAGCGGGGGGGAGCCCTACAATGAGCAGTTCTTC.

This clonotype has a handful of counts. The gene calls are TRBV6-5 and TRBJ1-1, with TRBD1 identical over 7 bases. The CDR3 sequence is 15 residues long. With 9 bases clipped from V and 5 bases from J, the junction kept 15 bases outside the gene matches. The germline V gene encodes CDR1 MNHEY and CDR2 SVGAGI. The DNA of the CDR3 is TGTGCCAGTATGGATTGGACAGGAAGGAGTACTGAAGCTTTCTTT. This translates into CASMDWTGRSTEAFF.

This clonotype appeared a few times. The chain is built from TRBV12-3 or TRBV12-4 and TRBJ1-2; D remains unclear. With 4 bases removed from V and 13 bases from J, the gap between germline ends came to 16 bases. The CDR3 is 12 residues long. CDR3 sequence: CASSSGRSSCTF. The CDR3 coding sequence is TGTGCCAGCAGTTCTGGACGGTCCTCTTGCACCTTC.

This clonotype was counted only a few times. The chain employs TRBV7-3 and TRBJ2-5; possibly TRBD2 for D (5 bases). In germline, CDR1 is SGHTA, CDR2 FQGTGA. V was trimmed by 5 bases and J by 4 bases, leaving 11 bases between them. The CDR3 consists of 13 residues. CDR3 region: CASSPRAAETQYF. The CDR3 region has the DNA TGTGCCAGCAGCCCGAGAGCGGCAGAGACCCAGTACTTC. Complete variable domain (other parts from reference TRBV7-3 and TRBJ2-5): GAGVSQTPSNKVTEKGKYVELRCDPISGHTALYWYRQSLGQGPEFLIYFQGTGAADDSGLPNDRFFAVRPEGSVSTLKIQRTERGDSAVYLCASSPRAAETQYFGPGTRLLVL.

This clonotype has more than one count but fewer than ten. The chain combines TRBV12-3 or TRBV12-4 with TRBJ1-2; D remains unclear. The CDR3 length is 13 residues. Trimming pared 6 bases from V and 0 bases from J, leaving 8 bases between. DNA of the CDR3: TGTGCCAGCAGCCACCTCCCTAACTATGGCTACACCTTC. This sequence encodes CASSHLPNYGYTF.

Here the CDR3 DNA reads TGTGCCAGCAGCCATCCCGGGAATCAGCCCCAGCATTTT. This gives the protein CASSHPGNQPQHF. The chain couples TRBV3-1 to TRBJ1-5; D unclear. The CDR3 extends over 13 amino acids. The germline V gene encodes CDR1 LGHDT and CDR2 YNNKEL (reference sequence). V lost 3 bases and J 4 bases, leaving 7 bases between the germline ends.

Ten or more counts support this clonotype. The rearrangement uses TRBV30 and TRBJ2-3, with TRBD2 matching 11 bases. The V segment lost 3 bases and the J segment 2 bases; nucleotides outside the gene matches: 10. The CDR3 consists of 17 residues. Germline assignment: CDR1 GTSNPN and CDR2 SVGIG (reference sequence). CDR3 bases: TGTGCCTGGAGACCGCCTCTAGCGGGGGGCCCCACAGATACGCAGTATTTT. Its protein is CAWRPPLAGGPTDTQYF.

The V and J genes are TRBV18 and TRBJ1-1, with D possibly being TRBD1 (5 bases). This CDR3 contains 12 residues. Germline CDR1 is KGHSH and CDR2 is LQKENI. V was clipped by 1 base and J by 10 bases, with 10 bases between them. The CDR3 reads CASSPRGLAAFF. CDR3 in DNA: TGTGCCAGCTCACCACGGGGACTAGCAGCTTTCTTT. The variable domain in full, completed from reference TRBV18 and TRBJ1-1, reads NAGVMQNPRHLVRRRGQEARLRCSPMKGHSHVYWYRQLPEEGLKFMVYLQKENIIDESGMPKERFSAEFPKEGPSILRIQQVVRGDSAAYFCASSPRGLAAFFGQGTRLTVV.

This clonotype came up a few times. V is TRBV15 and J is TRBJ2-7; D ambiguous. Trimming removed 0 bases from V and 3 bases from J, with 15 bases in between. Looked up from germline, CDR1 is LNHNV and CDR2 is YYDKDF (reference sequence). The CDR3 runs 16 residues. Here the CDR3 reads CATSRDLVGTGYEQYF. As DNA, the CDR3 is TGTGCCACCAGCAGAGATCTAGTGGGTACGGGCTACGAGCAGTACTTC.

This clonotype was observed a handful of times. The rearrangement joins TRBV6-5 to TRBJ1-1; 7 bases align to TRBD1. CDR1 and CDR2 from the germline V gene are MNHEY and SVGAGI. The CDR3 sequence is 14 residues long. J lost 3 bases, V lost 6 bases, and 7 bases had no gene match. CDR3 region: CASSDRVAYTEAFF. CDR3 DNA sequence: TGTGCCAGCAGCGACAGGGTAGCGTACACTGAAGCTTTCTTT.

The V and J genes are TRBV15 and TRBJ2-4; TRBD2 might be the D (5 bases). The germline V and J ends were trimmed by 5 bases and 0 bases, with 20 bases remaining between them. In germline, CDR1 is LNHNV, CDR2 YYDKDF (reference sequence). This CDR3 spans 18 amino acids. CDR3 in amino acids: CATSGKPQRTVAKNIQYF. In DNA, the CDR3 is TGTGCCACCAGCGGAAAGCCGCAGCGGACGGTAGCCAAAAACATTCAGTACTTC.

V is TRBV20-1 and J is TRBJ2-1; 11 bases fit TRBD2. There are 14 residues in the CDR3. The V gene's germline CDR1 is DFQATT and CDR2 SNEGSKA (reference sequence). The ends lost 1 base at V and 6 bases at J; junction bases unmatched: 2. CDR3 residues: CSARVGTSGNEQFF. The CDR3 DNA sequence: TGCAGTGCTAGAGTGGGGACTAGCGGCAATGAGCAGTTCTTC.

A note on this clonotype: At one boundary the junction diverges from the germline segment, which might be a read error. This chain uses TRBV4-1 with TRBJ1-2; 9 nucleotides align to TRBD1. Germline CDR1 reads MGHRA; CDR2 reads YSYEKL. There are 14 residues in the CDR3. In DNA form, the CDR3 reads TGCGCCAGCAGCCGCTTACCGGGACAGGGTTCCCAAAACTTC. Protein: CASSRLPGQGSQNF.

This clonotype was seen a few times. The chain links TRBV7-6 to TRBJ2-5; TRBD1 agrees at 8 bases. The J segment lost 4 bases and the V segment lost 2 bases, leaving 9 bases of the junction unmatched. Looked up from germline, CDR1 is SGHVS and CDR2 is FNYEAQ. The CDR3 spans 16 residues. The CDR3 coding sequence is TGTGCCAGCAGCTTATCCAGACAGGGGATTGGAGAGACCCAGTACTTC. Its translation: CASSLSRQGIGETQYF.

This clonotype has just a few counts. The rearrangement uses TRBV4-2 and TRBJ2-2; 13 bases map to TRBD2. Unmatched junction bases numbered 8, after V lost 4 bases and J lost 6 bases. The CDR3 consists of 17 residues. The germline V gene has CDR1 LGHNA and CDR2 YNFKEQ. The CDR3 nucleotides read TGTGCCAGCAGCCTCGGACTAGCGGGAGTAAAAGCCGGGGAGCTGTTTTTT. This encodes CASSLGLAGVKAGELFF.

The chain is built from TRBV9 and TRBJ2-1; 7 bases are shared with TRBD2. The length of the CDR3 is 14 residues. V shed 4 bases, J shed 6 bases, and the junction held 7 bases outside the gene matches. Germline values: CDR1 SGDLS, CDR2 YYNGEE. CDR3 sequence reads: CASSIRDYLNEQFF. In nucleotides, the CDR3 is TGTGCCAGCAGCATCCGGGACTACCTCAATGAGCAGTTCTTC. Based on the CDR3 plus reference TRBV9 and TRBJ2-1, the full variable domain is DSGVTQTPKHLITATGQRVTLRCSPRSGDLSVYWYQQSLDQGLQFLIQYYNGEERAKGNILERFSAQQFPDLHSELNLSSLELGDSALYFCASSIRDYLNEQFFGPGTRLTVL.

V usage is TRBV29-1 and J usage is TRBJ2-1, with TRBD2 matching over 9 bases. V shed 5 bases, J shed 4 bases, and the junction held 9 bases outside the gene matches. Germline V gene lookup returns CDR1 SQVTM and CDR2 ANQGSEA. The CDR3 is made up of 15 amino acids. CDR3 sequence: CSVHGGLAGYNEQFF. CDR3 DNA sequence: TGCAGCGTTCATGGGGGGCTAGCGGGGTACAATGAGCAGTTCTTC.

The chain links TRBV19 to TRBJ2-7; 7 bases align to TRBD1. The germline V gene encodes CDR1 LNHDA and CDR2 SQIVND (reference sequence). The CDR3 is made up of 15 amino acids. J lost 5 bases, V lost 3 bases, and 10 bases had no gene match. CDR3 region: CASSIRGGDSDEQYF. The CDR3 nucleotides read TGTGCCAGTAGTATCAGAGGGGGCGATAGCGACGAGCAGTACTTC.

This clonotype was picked up a small number of times. V gene TRBV12-3 or TRBV12-4 combines with J gene TRBJ2-1, with TRBD2 matching over 12 bases. The CDR3 spans 14 residues. Trimming took 6 bases from V and 12 from J; bases not matched to a gene: 9. The CDR3 region has the DNA TGTGCCAGCAGACCGGGACTAGCGGGCAATTGGCAGTTCTTC. This encodes CASRPGLAGNWQFF.

This clonotype was seen only a few times. The chain couples TRBV29-1 to TRBJ2-1, with 7 bases matching TRBD1. CDR1 SQVTM and CDR2 ANQGSEA come from the germline V gene. With 4 bases clipped from V and 6 bases from J, the junction kept 9 bases outside the gene matches. The CDR3 covers 14 residues. CDR3 residues: CSVGFRGGRNEQFF. In nucleotides, the CDR3 is TGCAGCGTTGGATTTAGAGGGGGCCGCAATGAGCAGTTCTTC.

This rearrangement joins TRBV4-1 to TRBJ2-2, with 11 bases matching TRBD2. The CDR3 is 15 residues long. V lost 4 bases, J lost 9 bases, and 7 bases stayed unmatched. In germline, CDR1 is MGHRA, CDR2 YSYEKL. This CDR3 reads CASSRIAGGLRELFF. CDR3 in DNA: TGCGCCAGCAGCCGAATAGCGGGGGGGCTGAGGGAGCTGTTTTTT.

The V gene is TRBV27, the J gene TRBJ1-3; TRBD1 might be the D (6 bases). V lost 9 bases and J lost 0, with 12 bases in between. CDR3 length: 14 residues. The germline V gene has CDR1 MNHEY and CDR2 SMNVEV (reference sequence). The CDR3 spells CARRTDSSGNTIYF. The CDR3, as DNA: TGTGCCAGAAGAACGGACAGCTCTGGAAACACCATATATTTT.

A note on this clonotype: Lacking the conserved final phenylalanine or tryptophan, this CDR3 likely reflects a read error. The limits of the CDR3 on the DNA are not certain, so only TCRdb's listed CDR3 is given. V usage is TRBV15 and J usage is TRBJ1-2. The V gene's germline CDR1 is LNHNV and CDR2 YYDKDF (reference sequence). Both ends counted, the CDR3 spans 9 residues. CDR3 sequence: CATSSWASA.

CDR3 region: CASSQDASYYNEQFF. The CDR3 region has the DNA TGCGCCAGCAGCCAAGATGCTAGTTACTACAATGAGCAGTTCTTC. This rearrangement joins TRBV4-3 to TRBJ2-1; the D is unclear. Trimming pared 0 bases from V and 3 bases from J, leaving 9 bases between. The CDR3 loop spans 15 amino acids. Germline CDR1 and CDR2: LGHNA and YSLEER.

This sequence joins TRBV29-1 and TRBJ2-7; no reliable D call. The CDR3 is made up of 14 amino acids. V was pared by 5 bases and J by 0 bases, with 14 bases between. From germline, CDR1 is SQVTM and CDR2 ANQGSEA. The CDR3 DNA reads TGCAGCGTTTTACGTCAGAGCGACTCCTACGAGCAGTACTTC. Residues: CSVLRQSDSYEQYF.

This clonotype was counted only a few times. The chain couples TRBV20-1 to TRBJ2-1; 7 positions agree with TRBD2. Per the germline V gene, CDR1 is DFQATT and CDR2 is SNEGSKA (reference sequence). V lost 1 base to trimming and J lost 5 bases; unmatched junction nucleotides: 20. CDR3 length: 19 amino acids. The CDR3 is CSARASPFLLSGDNNEQFF. The DNA of the CDR3 is TGCAGTGCTAGAGCCTCCCCCTTCCTACTAAGCGGGGATAACAATGAGCAGTTCTTC.

This clonotype occurred a few times. The chain joins TRBV6-2 or TRBV6-3 to TRBJ1-2; TRBD1 might be the D (5 bases). Germline CDR1 and CDR2: MNHEY and SVGEGT. The CDR3 sequence is 14 residues long. Deletions cut 8 bases from V and 2 bases from J, with 15 bases between. For the CDR3, the DNA is TGTGCCAGCTGGGAAGAGGGACGGAACTATGGCTACACCTTC. Its protein product is CASWEEGRNYGYTF.

This chain joins TRBV9 and TRBJ1-2; 8 nucleotides align to TRBD1. The germline CDR1 and CDR2 sequences are SGDLS and YYNGEE. With V trimmed by 0 bases and J by 4 bases, 2 bases remained unmatched. This CDR3 contains 14 residues. The CDR3 nucleotides read TGTGCCAGCAGCGTAGGACAGGGGACCTATGGCTACACCTTC. Amino acids: CASSVGQGTYGYTF. The full variable domain, completed using reference TRBV9 and TRBJ1-2, is DSGVTQTPKHLITATGQRVTLRCSPRSGDLSVYWYQQSLDQGLQFLIQYYNGEERAKGNILERFSAQQFPDLHSELNLSSLELGDSALYFCASSVGQGTYGYTFGSGTRLTVV.

This clonotype was recorded at least ten times. The chain combines TRBV12-3 or TRBV12-4 with TRBJ2-5; tentative D call: TRBD1 (5 bases). The CDR3 runs 13 residues. Between the trimmed V and J ends, which lost 6 bases and 5 bases, there was a span of 13 bases. The CDR3 loop reads CASSREVGETQYF. CDR3 DNA: TGTGCCAGCAGCAGGGAAGTTGGCGAGACCCAGTACTTC.

The CDR3, as DNA: TGTGCCACCGAGCGGGCACAAGAGACCCAGTACTTC. Translating gives CATERAQETQYF. V usage is TRBV2 and J usage is TRBJ2-5; the D gene is possibly TRBD2 (6 bases). The CDR3 runs 12 residues. Trimming removed 10 bases from V and 2 bases from J, with 11 bases in between. CDR1 and CDR2 (germline): SNHLY, FYNNEI.